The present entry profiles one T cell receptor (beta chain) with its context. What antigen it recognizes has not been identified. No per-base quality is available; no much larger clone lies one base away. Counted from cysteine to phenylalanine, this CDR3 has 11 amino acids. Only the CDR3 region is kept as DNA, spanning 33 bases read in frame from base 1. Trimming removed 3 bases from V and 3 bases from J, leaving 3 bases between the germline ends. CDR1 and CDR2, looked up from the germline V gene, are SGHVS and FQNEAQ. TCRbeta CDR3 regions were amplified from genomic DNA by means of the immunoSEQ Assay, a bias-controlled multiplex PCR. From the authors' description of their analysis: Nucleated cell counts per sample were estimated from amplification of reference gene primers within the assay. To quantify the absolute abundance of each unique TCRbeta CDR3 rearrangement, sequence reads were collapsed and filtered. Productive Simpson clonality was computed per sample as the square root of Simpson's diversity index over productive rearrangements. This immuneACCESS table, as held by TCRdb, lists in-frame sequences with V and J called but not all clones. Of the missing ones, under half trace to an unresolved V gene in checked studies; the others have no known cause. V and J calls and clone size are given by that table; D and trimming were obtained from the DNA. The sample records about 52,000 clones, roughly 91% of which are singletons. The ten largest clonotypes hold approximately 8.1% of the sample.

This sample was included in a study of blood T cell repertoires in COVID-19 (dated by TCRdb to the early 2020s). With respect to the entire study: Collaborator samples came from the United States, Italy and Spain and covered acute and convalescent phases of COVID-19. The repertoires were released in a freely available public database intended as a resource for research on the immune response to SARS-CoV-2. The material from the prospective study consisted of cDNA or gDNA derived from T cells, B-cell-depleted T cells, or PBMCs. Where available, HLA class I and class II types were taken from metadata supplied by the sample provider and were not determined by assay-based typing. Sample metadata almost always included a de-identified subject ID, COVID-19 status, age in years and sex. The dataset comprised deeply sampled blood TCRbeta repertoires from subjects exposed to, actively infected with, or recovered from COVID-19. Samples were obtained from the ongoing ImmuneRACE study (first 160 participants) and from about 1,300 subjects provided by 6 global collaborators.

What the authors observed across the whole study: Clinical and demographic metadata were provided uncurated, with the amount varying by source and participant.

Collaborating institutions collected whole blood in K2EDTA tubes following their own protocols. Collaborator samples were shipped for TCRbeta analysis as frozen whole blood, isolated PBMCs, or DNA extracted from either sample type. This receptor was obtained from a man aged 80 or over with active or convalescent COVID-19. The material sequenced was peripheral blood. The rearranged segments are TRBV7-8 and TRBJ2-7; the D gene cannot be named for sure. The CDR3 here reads CASSFRYEQYF. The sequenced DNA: TGTGCCAGCAGCTTTCGCTACGAGCAGTACTTC.